This T cell receptor beta chain was sequenced during a study of OX40 agonist ivuxolimab in advanced cancers. Clones were sequenced by immunoSEQ multiplex PCR, and TCRdb holds only the in-frame ones, with some missing. The data hold about 25,000 clones, with over 70% observed a single time. Germline V lookup: CDR1 MDHEN, CDR2 SYDVKM. The CDR3 covers 18 residues. Trimming took off 2 bases at V and 1 base at J, with 20 bases between the two ends. Comments on this clone: The antigen is not known.

The study's findings and limits: CD8+ T cells averaged more expanded clones than CD4+.

This specimen consisted of CD4+ or CD8+ T cells sorted from blood, obtained in a trial of the OX40 agonist ivuxolimab. The sequence came from an adult with an advanced solid tumor such as melanoma, head and neck, liver or kidney cancer. The rearrangement joins TRBV28 to TRBJ1-1, with D hard to call. This chain's CDR3 is CASSLHPGSRVRNTEAFF. The CDR3 DNA follows: TGTGCCAGCAGTTTACACCCGGGATCCCGCGTCCGGAACACTGAAGCTTTCTTT.